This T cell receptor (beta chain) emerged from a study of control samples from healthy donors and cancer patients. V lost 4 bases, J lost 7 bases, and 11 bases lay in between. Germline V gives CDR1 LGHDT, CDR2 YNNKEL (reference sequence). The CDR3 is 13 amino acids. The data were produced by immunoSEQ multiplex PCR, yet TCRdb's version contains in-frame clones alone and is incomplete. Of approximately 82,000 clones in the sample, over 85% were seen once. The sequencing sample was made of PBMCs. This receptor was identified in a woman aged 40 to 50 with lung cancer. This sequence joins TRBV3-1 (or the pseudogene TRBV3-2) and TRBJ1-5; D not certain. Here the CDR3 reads CASSRYTGQPQHF. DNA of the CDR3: TGTGCCAGCAGCCGGTACACGGGACAGCCCCAGCATTTT.